The 31 T cell receptor beta chains below were found in one sample sequenced in a study of CD8 T cells in Susac syndrome. RNA, at about 0.45 to 1 ug, was reverse transcribed with random hexamers. TCRdb processed the immunoSEQ multiplex PCR reads anew with MiXCR; each CDR3 protein has one entry. The table has 150,000 to 200,000 distinct CDR3 sequences, 95% seen once. Sequencing input: CD8+ T cells from PBMCs. The receptors come from a human donor with Susac syndrome.

The chain combines TRBV24-1 with TRBJ2-2; D call uncertain. The CDR3 loop spans 12 amino acids. V lost 6 bases and J 1 base, leaving 2 bases between the germline ends. Germline assignment: CDR1 KGHDR and CDR2 SFDVKD. As DNA, the CDR3 is TGTGCCACCAGTTTGAACACCGGGGAGCTGTTTTTT. Protein product: CATSLNTGELFF.

The rearrangement joins TRBV30 to TRBJ2-2, with 8 nucleotides matching TRBD2. Germline values: CDR1 GTSNPN, CDR2 SVGIG (reference sequence). Trimming at V came to 2 bases and at J to 0 bases, leaving 11 bases not matched to a gene. The CDR3 runs to 18 residues. The CDR3: CAWSQRGPTYSNTGELFF. In nucleotides, the CDR3 is TGTGCCTGGAGTCAGCGGGGGCCAACTTACTCGAACACCGGGGAGCTGTTTTTT.

This rearrangement joins TRBV29-1 to TRBJ2-7; tentatively, D is TRBD1 (5 bases). This CDR3 region has 13 residues. Germline values: CDR1 SQVTM, CDR2 ANQGSEA. The V end was cut by 3 bases, the J end by 1 base, with 10 bases between. CDR3 in DNA: TGCAGCGTTGATCAGGGCCCTTCCTACGAGCAGTACTTC. Its protein is CSVDQGPSYEQYF.

The chain uses TRBV7-9 and TRBJ1-1, with a weak D call TRBD1 (5 bases). CDR1 is SEHNR, CDR2 FQNEAQ, per germline (reference sequence). This CDR3 contains 13 residues. The ends were cut back, 4 bases at V and 1 base at J, with 7 bases in the middle. CDR3 residues: CASSSTGNTEAFF. DNA for the CDR3: TGTGCCAGCAGCTCTACAGGGAACACTGAAGCTTTCTTT.

V gene TRBV5-1 combines with J gene TRBJ2-2, with D uncertain. This CDR3 has 16 residues. Trimming pared 4 bases from V and 1 base from J, leaving 14 bases between. Per the germline V gene, CDR1 is SGHRS and CDR2 is YFSETQ. CDR3 bases: TGCGCCAGCAGCCCATTCCTCGCGCAGAACACCGGGGAGCTGTTTTTT. As protein: CASSPFLAQNTGELFF.

In DNA form, the CDR3 reads TGTGCCAGCAGCCCAGGACAGGGTAACATTCAGTACTTC. The encoded protein is CASSPGQGNIQYF. The rearrangement uses TRBV7-9 and TRBJ2-4; 8 bases fit TRBD1. Germline-derived CDR1 and CDR2 are SEHNR and FQNEAQ (reference sequence). This CDR3 has 13 residues. The J segment lost 7 bases and the V segment lost 5 bases, leaving 4 bases of the junction unmatched.

The chain combines TRBV2 with TRBJ1-6, with a weak D call TRBD1 (5 bases). The CDR3 covers 13 residues. Trimming took 3 bases from V and 10 from J, leaving 10 bases between them. The germline V gene has CDR1 SNHLY and CDR2 FYNNEI. CDR3 bases: TGTGCCAGCAGTGACAGGGTGGCCTCACCCCTCCACTTT. This translates into CASSDRVASPLHF.

The chain combines TRBV29-1 with TRBJ1-5; TRBD1 matches at 8 bases. The CDR3 covers 15 residues. V trimming: 6 bases; J trimming: 4 bases; junction bases outside the gene matches: 11. The germline V gene has CDR1 SQVTM and CDR2 ANQGSEA. CDR3 amino acids: CSVTTSGTGNQPQHF. The DNA of the CDR3 is TGCAGCGTCACTACCTCCGGGACAGGTAATCAGCCCCAGCATTTT.

The chain recombines TRBV6-5 with TRBJ2-7; 9 bases are shared with TRBD2. V dropped 0 bases and J dropped 2; count of bases not matched to a gene: 2. Germline CDR1 reads MNHEY; CDR2 reads SVGAGI. This CDR3 has 15 residues. Written as DNA, the CDR3 is TGTGCCAGCAGTTACTCAAGCGGGAGGACCTACGAGCAGTACTTC. It codes for CASSYSSGRTYEQYF.

The rearrangement uses TRBV7-9 and TRBJ2-5; no definite D call. Trimming cost V 4 bases and J 1 base, with 10 bases left between them. Germline V gene lookup returns CDR1 SEHNR and CDR2 FQNEAQ (reference sequence). This CDR3 region has 14 residues. The CDR3 loop reads CASSSLWGQETQYF. DNA for the CDR3: TGTGCCAGCAGCTCTCTGTGGGGCCAAGAGACCCAGTACTTC.

The V gene is TRBV4-1, the J gene TRBJ2-3; a weak D match, TRBD2 (6 bases). Trimming cost V 4 bases and J 6 bases, with 8 bases left between them. The CDR3 is made up of 12 amino acids. The germline gives CDR1 MGHRA, CDR2 YSYEKL. The CDR3 sequence is CASSPREDTQYF. The CDR3 coding sequence is TGCGCCAGCAGCCCCCGGGAGGATACGCAGTATTTT.

This chain connects TRBV20-1 to TRBJ2-1, with D hard to call. Trimming pared 3 bases from V and 6 bases from J, leaving 15 bases between. This CDR3 region has 14 residues. Germline values: CDR1 DFQATT, CDR2 SNEGSKA (reference sequence). The CDR3 region is CSARDGRNSNEQFF. As DNA, the CDR3 is TGCAGTGCTAGGGACGGTCGAAACAGCAATGAGCAGTTCTTC.

This clonotype was counted a single time. The chain combines TRBV12-3 or TRBV12-4 with TRBJ1-1, with 7 bases identical to TRBD1. The CDR3 runs to 14 residues. Trimming cost V 7 bases and J 3 bases; bases outside gene matches: 8. In DNA form, the CDR3 reads TGTGCCAGCACCGCACAGGGGACACACACTGAAGCTTTCTTT. It is translated as CASTAQGTHTEAFF.

The rearrangement joins TRBV24-1 to TRBJ2-5; a possible D gene is TRBD1 (6 bases). The CDR3 is made up of 15 amino acids. The V gene's germline CDR1 is KGHDR and CDR2 SFDVKD. V lost 4 bases and J 5 bases, leaving 16 bases between the germline ends. The CDR3 nucleotides are TGTGCCACCAGTGACCCCGGACAGTCCAGGGAGACCCAGTACTTC. Its protein product is CATSDPGQSRETQYF.

The chain links TRBV13 to TRBJ2-1; D is perhaps TRBD2 (6 bases). V was trimmed by 5 bases and J by 5 bases, leaving 19 bases between them. The CDR3 runs 16 residues. From germline, CDR1 is PRHDT and CDR2 FYEKMQ (reference sequence). CDR3 DNA sequence: TGTGCCAGCAGCCCGGGGGTAAGCGGACGAAACAATGAGCAGTTCTTC. Protein product: CASSPGVSGRNNEQFF. The full variable domain, rest sourced from reference TRBV13 and TRBJ2-1, is AAGVIQSPRHLIKEKRETATLKCYPIPRHDTVYWYQQGPGQDPQFLISFYEKMQSDKGSIPDRFSAQQFSDYHSELNMSSLELGDSALYFCASSPGVSGRNNEQFFGPGTRLTVL.

This clonotype has only a few counts. The chain uses TRBV18 and TRBJ2-7, with D hard to call. Trimming removed 8 bases at V and 0 bases at J, with 5 bases between. CDR1 and CDR2 (germline): KGHSH, LQKENI. CDR3 length equals 11 residues. The CDR3 loop is CASTDSYEQYF. The CDR3 nucleotides read TGTGCCAGCACCGACTCCTACGAGCAGTACTTC.

Here the CDR3 reads CASSRGHTGELFF. The DNA for the CDR3 is TGTGCCAGCAGTCGCGGTCACACCGGGGAGCTGTTTTTT. V is TRBV2 and J is TRBJ2-2; unclear D gene. Trimming removed 5 bases from V and 3 bases from J, with 7 bases in between. Germline V CDR1 and CDR2: SNHLY, FYNNEI. This CDR3 has 13 amino acids.

This clonotype was counted once. This chain joins TRBV7-8 and TRBJ1-5; perhaps TRBD1 as D (5 bases). Trimming left V 7 bases short and J 2 bases short, with 18 bases between. The CDR3 loop spans 16 amino acids. Germline CDR1 SGHVS, CDR2 FQNEAQ. This CDR3 reads CASTGTGWVGNQPQHF. The CDR3 nucleotides are TGTGCCAGCACCGGGACGGGCTGGGTGGGCAATCAGCCCCAGCATTTT.

The sample holds one count of this clonotype. The gene calls are TRBV9 and TRBJ2-1; D gene ambiguous. This CDR3 contains 13 residues. V was clipped by 2 bases and J by 4 bases, with 7 bases between them. Germline lookup yields CDR1 SGDLS and CDR2 YYNGEE. CDR3 sequence reads: CASSVYDYNEQFF. The CDR3 region has the DNA TGTGCCAGCAGCGTGTACGATTACAATGAGCAGTTCTTC.

The genes are TRBV23-1 and TRBJ1-5; D uncertain. TRBV23-1 is known as an ORF, though its function is uncertain. V lost 11 bases and J 3 bases, leaving 20 bases between the germline ends. The CDR3 extends over 15 amino acids. The CDR3 nucleotides read TGCGCCGGCCGAGTACCGACACCGAACAATCAGCCCCAGCATTTT. Its protein is CAGRVPTPNNQPQHF.

J is TRBJ2-1 and V is TRBV27; 9 bases map to TRBD2. The V and J ends lost 5 bases and 10 bases, in that order; junction bases with no gene match: 6. Germline assignment: CDR1 MNHEY and CDR2 SMNVEV (reference sequence). CDR3 size: 13 residues. As DNA, the CDR3 is TGTGCCAGCAGTCCCCGCCTAGCGGGGGAGCAGTTCTTC. It translates to CASSPRLAGEQFF.

The V gene is TRBV7-8, the J gene TRBJ2-3; 9 bases are a match to TRBD2. Losses at the gene ends were 5 bases for V and 5 bases for J; bases not matched to a gene: 8. The CDR3 length is 15 residues. The germline CDR1 and CDR2 sequences are SGHVS and FQNEAQ. The CDR3 DNA follows: TGTGCCAGCAGCCAAGCGGGGGGCCTCCTAGATACGCAGTATTTT. Translation: CASSQAGGLLDTQYF.

The chain employs TRBV20-1 and TRBJ2-7; TRBD1 is a possible D gene (6 bases). CDR1 and CDR2 (germline): DFQATT, SNEGSKA (reference sequence). The CDR3 length is 13 residues. Trimming took 5 bases from V and 3 from J, leaving 14 bases between them. This CDR3 reads CSALTGHNYEQYF. DNA of the CDR3: TGCAGTGCTCTCACGGGACACAACTACGAGCAGTACTTC.

This chain connects TRBV29-1 to TRBJ2-2, with unresolved D. The V gene's germline CDR1 is SQVTM and CDR2 ANQGSEA. The CDR3 covers 12 residues. V was pared by 4 bases and J by 7 bases, with 10 bases between. Here the CDR3 reads CSVVGSGGELFF. In DNA form, the CDR3 reads TGCAGCGTTGTAGGGTCGGGCGGGGAGCTGTTTTTT.

The chain employs TRBV3-1 and TRBJ2-2; D perhaps matches TRBD2 (5 bases). The germline V and J ends were trimmed by 3 bases and 4 bases, with 9 bases remaining between them. The germline V gene has CDR1 LGHDT and CDR2 YNNKEL (reference sequence). This CDR3 region has 14 residues. For the CDR3, the DNA is TGTGCCAGCAGCCACCTCACTAGCACCGGGGAGCTGTTTTTT. Translation: CASSHLTSTGELFF.

The chain recombines TRBV7-9 with TRBJ2-7; TRBD2 might be the D (5 bases). The germline CDR1 and CDR2 sequences are SEHNR and FQNEAQ (reference sequence). This CDR3 comprises 15 residues. V was clipped by 7 bases and J by 2 bases, with 18 bases between them. The CDR3 bases are TGTGCCAGCACCCCAGAGGGAGACCTCGCCTACGAGCAGTACTTC. Amino acid sequence: CASTPEGDLAYEQYF.

This clonotype was observed a single time. CDR3 in DNA: TGTGCCAGCAGTTTAAGTAGGGGCTATGGCTACACCTTC. It is translated as CASSLSRGYGYTF. The chain employs TRBV12-3 or TRBV12-4 and TRBJ1-2, with TRBD1 as a possible D gene (5 bases). V lost 2 bases to trimming and J lost 4 bases, with 8 bases between them. This CDR3 has 13 amino acids.

The rearrangement joins TRBV29-1 to TRBJ2-7; 13 bases align to TRBD2. This CDR3 has 16 residues. The ends lost 0 bases at V and 3 bases at J; junction bases unmatched: 5. Germline CDR1 and CDR2: SQVTM and ANQGSEA. CDR3 nucleotides: TGCAGCGTTGAAGATCCCGGGACTAGCGGGATCTACGAGCAGTACTTC. Translated: CSVEDPGTSGIYEQYF.

V gene TRBV3-1 combines with J gene TRBJ2-7, with 7 positions matching TRBD2. Germline CDR1 reads LGHDT; CDR2 reads YNNKEL (reference sequence). With 1 base clipped from V and 2 bases from J, the junction kept 8 bases outside the gene matches. The CDR3 is 16 residues long. In nucleotides, the CDR3 is TGTGCCAGCAGCCAAGGCTCGGGGGGTGGAACCTACGAGCAGTACTTC. Translated: CASSQGSGGGTYEQYF.

The rearrangement links TRBV15 to TRBJ1-5; D possibly corresponds to TRBD1 (5 bases). The CDR3 extends over 16 amino acids. Per the germline V gene, CDR1 is LNHNV and CDR2 is YYDKDF (reference sequence). The V and J ends lost 5 bases and 2 bases respectively, with 16 bases between them. CDR3 coding DNA: TGTGCCACCAGCCCCCTGGGAGGGGATCGCAATCAGCCCCAGCATTTT. Translated, it gives CATSPLGGDRNQPQHF.

This sequence joins TRBV28 and TRBJ1-2; no clear D gene. Per germline, CDR1 MDHEN and CDR2 SYDVKM. This CDR3 contains 12 residues. This CDR3 is CRVSASRYGYTF. CDR3 coding DNA: TGTAGGGTCTCGGCCAGTCGCTATGGCTACACCTTC.